The clone carrying this T cell receptor (beta chain) was observed a few times. These data belong to a study of identifying expanded T cells in peripheral blood. Assay used: immunoSEQ multiplex PCR; TCRdb lists only in-frame clones, some missing. The sample has about 86,000 clones, approximately 84% seen once; the top ten hold 4.5%. Collection occurred without any documented infections or immune events in donors. Sequencing was carried out using blood. This sequence was found in a person aged 18 to 75 in good health.

The CDR3 sequence: CASSYTWGQGFYGYTF. As DNA, the CDR3 is TGCGCCAGCAGCTACACATGGGGACAGGGATTCTATGGCTACACCTTC. The chain is built from TRBV4-1 and TRBJ1-2; 9 bases match TRBD1. The germline CDR1 and CDR2 sequences are MGHRA and YSYEKL. J lost 4 bases, V lost 5 bases, and 11 bases had no gene match. This CDR3 region has 16 residues.